Shown below are 22 T cell receptor beta chains from a single sample sequenced in a study of graft-versus-host responses after intestinal transplantation. The data were produced by immunoSEQ multiplex PCR, yet TCRdb's version contains in-frame clones alone and is incomplete. This sample has under 90,000 clones, with 90% found just once. Their antigen targets remain unknown. Material: unstimulated CD8+ T cells sorted from spleen or lymph node cells, obtained before transplant. These receptors originate from a human donor who was the organ donor for an intestinal transplant.

V is TRBV6-1 and J is TRBJ2-2; no firm D call. Germline values: CDR1 MNHNS, CDR2 SASEGT. CDR3 length: 16 amino acids. V lost 4 bases and J lost 5, with 17 bases in between. The CDR3 spells CASSGHGRLVTGELFF. In DNA form, the CDR3 reads TGTGCCAGCAGTGGACACGGAAGGCTGGTGACCGGGGAGCTGTTTTTT.

This rearrangement joins TRBV4-1 to TRBJ1-6; D is ambiguous. Looked up from germline, CDR1 is MGHRA and CDR2 is YSYEKL. The CDR3 has 14 residues. V lost 0 bases, J lost 8 bases, and 8 bases lay in between. CDR3 nucleotides: TGCGCCAGCAGCCAAGAGGCCGAATATTCACCCCTCCACTTT. Encoded protein: CASSQEAEYSPLHF.

The chain recombines TRBV2 with TRBJ2-7; 8 nucleotides line up with TRBD1. CDR1 is SNHLY and CDR2 is FYNNEI in the germline V gene. The J segment lost 7 bases and the V segment lost 10 bases, leaving 9 bases of the junction unmatched. This CDR3 contains 12 residues. CDR3 protein: CATRTGTGEQYV. The CDR3 DNA sequence: TGTGCCACCAGGACAGGGACGGGAGAGCAGTACGTC.

The genes are TRBV5-1 and TRBJ2-1; 9 nucleotides align to TRBD1. J gave up 6 bases and V 0 bases, and 7 bases lay outside the gene matches. Looked up from germline, CDR1 is SGHRS and CDR2 is YFSETQ. The CDR3 sequence is 16 residues long. CDR3 sequence reads: CASSLVTTGGLNEQFF. CDR3 coding DNA: TGCGCCAGCAGCTTGGTAACGACAGGGGGGCTCAATGAGCAGTTCTTC.

This sequence joins TRBV7-3 and TRBJ2-1; 8 bases match TRBD2. V trimming: 5 bases; J trimming: 0 bases; junction bases outside the gene matches: 3. This CDR3 region has 15 residues. In germline, CDR1 is SGHTA, CDR2 FQGTGA. The chain's CDR3 is CASSNSGDSYNEQFF. In DNA form, the CDR3 reads TGTGCCAGCAGCAATAGCGGGGACTCCTACAATGAGCAGTTCTTC.

The chain uses TRBV5-6 and TRBJ1-5; 9 nucleotides match TRBD1. Trimming removed 0 bases from V and 7 bases from J; junction bases left unmatched: 5. Germline values: CDR1 SGHDT, CDR2 YYEEEE. The CDR3 contains 15 residues. Written as DNA, the CDR3 is TGTGCCAGCAGCTTGGTCGGACAGGGGACCCAGCCCCAGCATTTT. Translation: CASSLVGQGTQPQHF.

V gene TRBV11-2 combines with J gene TRBJ2-5, with no clear D. This CDR3 comprises 15 residues. The germline V gene has CDR1 SGHAT and CDR2 FQNNGV. Trimming shortened V by 6 bases and J by 3 bases, and 17 bases separated the two germline ends. The CDR3 DNA follows: TGTGCCAGCAGTTTAAGCGCTACCCTTAAAGAGACCCAGTACTTC. Translating gives CASSLSATLKETQYF.

This chain links TRBV4-1 with TRBJ2-2, with D maybe TRBD2 (6 bases). This CDR3 has 14 residues. The germline V gene has CDR1 MGHRA and CDR2 YSYEKL. Trimming pared 4 bases from V and 9 bases from J, leaving 15 bases between. The CDR3 spells CASSPEGPNRELFF. The CDR3 DNA follows: TGCGCCAGCAGCCCGGAGGGTCCTAACAGGGAGCTGTTTTTT.

The chain employs TRBV4-1 and TRBJ1-5; 7 positions agree with TRBD1. Germline V gene sequence: CDR1 MGHRA, CDR2 YSYEKL. Losses at the gene ends were 1 base for V and 5 bases for J; bases not matched to a gene: 5. The CDR3 is 15 residues long. The CDR3 loop reads CASSQVVTGYQPQHF. CDR3 DNA: TGCGCCAGCAGCCAAGTGGTGACAGGGTATCAGCCCCAGCATTTT.

This sequence joins TRBV4-3 and TRBJ2-5; 7 nucleotides match TRBD1. The CDR3 runs 17 residues. CDR1 is LGHNA, CDR2 YSLEER, per germline. V shed 0 bases and J 4 bases; nucleotides not matched to a gene: 11. The CDR3 reads CASSQDTHIRGLETQYF. CDR3 nucleotides: TGCGCCAGCAGCCAAGATACCCACATAAGGGGGCTAGAGACCCAGTACTTC.

V gene TRBV13 combines with J gene TRBJ2-7; the match to TRBD1 covers 7 bases. CDR1 is PRHDT, CDR2 FYEKMQ, per germline (reference sequence). The CDR3 sequence is 14 residues long. After removal of 2 bases from V and 6 bases from J, the junction contained 7 bases not matched to a gene. In nucleotides, the CDR3 is TGTGCCAGCAGCTTACGGACAGGCAATGGCGAGCAGTACGTC. It encodes CASSLRTGNGEQYV.

The chain is built from TRBV29-1 and TRBJ1-3; D is ambiguous. The V and J ends lost 3 bases and 5 bases respectively, with 8 bases between them. This CDR3 is built from 12 residues. Germline-derived CDR1 and CDR2 are SQVTM and ANQGSEA. CDR3 region: CSVDDNRNTIYF. Here the CDR3 DNA reads TGCAGCGTTGACGACAATCGAAACACCATATATTTT.

The chain carries TRBV28 and TRBJ2-7, with a possible D match to TRBD1 (6 bases). The CDR3 length is 14 residues. Germline assignment: CDR1 MDHEN and CDR2 SYDVKM. V lost 4 bases and J lost 1, with 11 bases in between. As DNA, the CDR3 is TGTGCCAGCAGTTATACACAGGGTTCCTACGAGCAGTACGTC. Translation: CASSYTQGSYEQYV.

The chain employs TRBV5-6 and TRBJ2-7, with 7 bases that match TRBD1. Germline CDR1 is SGHDT and CDR2 is YYEEEE. This CDR3 spans 17 amino acids. The trim removed 7 bases at V and 4 bases at J, leaving 20 bases unmatched. CDR3 in amino acids: CASSDRWDPGQVYEQYV. The CDR3 DNA follows: TGTGCCAGCTCGGACAGGTGGGACCCTGGTCAAGTATACGAGCAGTACGTC.

In this sample, this clone turned up once. The chain joins TRBV4-2 to TRBJ1-3; TRBD1 might be the D (6 bases). Germline CDR1 LGHNA, CDR2 YNFKEQ. The CDR3 spans 14 residues. Trimming left V 8 bases short and J 2 bases short, with 13 bases between. CDR3 sequence: CASGEGGTGNTIYF. The CDR3 DNA is TGTGCCAGCGGAGAGGGGGGGACTGGAAACACCATATATTTT.

The chain couples TRBV2 to TRBJ1-1; D is unclear. CDR3 length: 12 residues. Germline CDR1 reads SNHLY; CDR2 reads FYNNEI. The germline V and J ends were trimmed by 8 bases and 1 base, with 8 bases remaining between them. The CDR3 here is CASPGWNTEAFF. The CDR3 DNA sequence: TGTGCCAGCCCAGGTTGGAACACTGAAGCTTTCTTT. Full variable domain (remainder filled in from reference TRBV2 and TRBJ1-1): EPEVTQTPSHQVTQMGQEVILRCVPISNHLYFYWYRQILGQKVEFLVSFYNNEISEKSEIFDDQFSVERPDGSNFTLKIRSTKLEDSAMYFCASPGWNTEAFFGQGTRLTVV.

A note on this clone: This sample also contains other DNA sequences that code for the same CDR3. The chain combines TRBV27 with TRBJ1-2; D is perhaps TRBD1 (6 bases). V lost 0 bases and J 5 bases, leaving 10 bases between the germline ends. The CDR3 consists of 14 residues. CDR1 is MNHEY, CDR2 SMNVEV, per germline (reference sequence). Written as DNA, the CDR3 is TGTGCCAGCAGTTTATCAGGGGGGGGGTATGGCTACACCTTC. Its protein is CASSLSGGGYGYTF.

The genes are TRBV28 and TRBJ1-6; D gene uncertain. Germline lookup yields CDR1 MDHEN and CDR2 SYDVKM. V gave up 4 bases and J gave up 7 bases, with 11 bases separating them. The length of the CDR3 is 14 residues. CDR3 coding DNA: TGTGCCAGCAGTTCCCCGGGAAAAAATTCACCCCTCCACTTT. It specifies CASSSPGKNSPLHF. Based on the CDR3 plus reference TRBV28 and TRBJ1-6, the full variable domain is DVKVTQSSRYLVKRTGEKVFLECVQDMDHENMFWYRQDPGLGLRLIYFSYDVKMKEKGDIPEGYSVSREKKERFSLILESASTNQTSMYLCASSSPGKNSPLHFGNGTRLTVT.

This chain uses TRBV27 with TRBJ2-6; D uncertain. The germline V gene encodes CDR1 MNHEY and CDR2 SMNVEV (reference sequence). CDR3 length equals 14 residues. Trimming shortened V by 6 bases and J by 4 bases, and 10 bases separated the two germline ends. CDR3 in amino acids: CASRLLTGANVLTF. The CDR3 nucleotides read TGTGCCAGCAGACTACTAACGGGGGCCAACGTCCTGACTTTC.

This clone is categorized as medium-sized. This chain links TRBV7-2 with TRBJ2-5; 8 bases are a match to TRBD1. From germline, CDR1 is SGHTA and CDR2 FQGNSA. This CDR3 comprises 14 residues. Trimming at V came to 3 bases and at J to 5 bases, leaving 5 bases not matched to a gene. CDR3 region: CASSLTRGLETQYF. The CDR3, as DNA: TGTGCCAGCAGCTTGACCAGGGGGCTGGAGACCCAGTACTTC.

The chain is built from TRBV28 and TRBJ1-5; possibly TRBD1 for D (6 bases). V lost 5 bases to trimming and J lost 5 bases, with 13 bases between them. CDR3 length: 14 amino acids. Germline V gene sequence: CDR1 MDHEN, CDR2 SYDVKM. CDR3 sequence (DNA): TGTGCCAGCAGTAACAGGGCTTGGGATCAGCCCCAGCATTTT. It translates to CASSNRAWDQPQHF.

This chain links TRBV7-9 with TRBJ2-1, with D perhaps TRBD1 (5 bases). Germline lookup yields CDR1 SEHNR and CDR2 FQNEAQ (reference sequence). The V and J ends lost 5 bases and 10 bases respectively, with 12 bases between them. The CDR3 extends over 12 amino acids. The CDR3 sequence: CASSPTTAEQFF. The CDR3 DNA follows: TGTGCCAGCAGCCCCACGACAGCCGAGCAGTTCTTC.